This T cell receptor beta chain originates from a study of OX40 agonist ivuxolimab in advanced cancers. Points on this clone: Its antigen is unidentified.

Patients were excluded for autoimmune disease history or systemic immunosuppression. Blood samples were obtained at baseline, cycle 4 day 1, and cycle 7 day 1. Study-level points and caveats: Expanded clones were, on average, more numerous among CD8+ T cells than CD4+.

Using immunoSEQ multiplex PCR, the repertoire was profiled, and TCRdb retains in-frame clones only, with some absent. The table shows approximately 160,000 clones, with approximately 94% occurring only once. This CDR3 is built from 18 residues. The sequencing used CD4+ or CD8+ T cells sorted from blood, collected in a trial of the OX40 agonist ivuxolimab. The rearrangement joins TRBV12-2 to TRBJ2-7; TRBD1 is taken as the D call from the table, unchecked against the DNA. TRBV12-2 is deemed a pseudogene. The sequence came from an adult with an advanced solid tumor such as melanoma, head and neck, liver or kidney cancer. CDR3 in amino acids: CASRLGQGDLASSYEQYF. The CDR3 nucleotides are TGTGCAAGTCGCCTCGGACAGGGGGACCTAGCAAGCTCCTACGAGCAGTACTTC.